These T cell receptor beta chains were read from a single sample in a study of blood T cell repertoires in COVID-19. Sequencing was performed with immunoSEQ multiplex PCR; in TCRdb, only in-frame clones are kept and a portion is missing. Found here are tens of thousands of clones, 80% to 90% of them singletons; the top ten hold about 20%. Sequences were obtained from peripheral blood. The receptors derive from a woman aged 55-70 years with COVID-19, enrolled during active disease. The CDR3 runs from the conserved cysteine through the conserved F or W. Fields, in order: CDR3 protein, CDR3 DNA, D gene, clone size, J gene, V gene. The D gene is left open where the match is weak. Clone size is stated in some rows and not others, as once, few, many or a class when expanded.

CDR3aa: CASSAGITDTQYF
CDR3nt: TGTGCCAGCAGCGCAGGGATCACAGATACGCAGTATTTT
d_gene: -
abundance: -
j_gene: TRBJ2-3
v_gene: TRBV7-9

CDR3aa: CSVREGPGFDQPQHF
CDR3nt: TGCAGCGTCCGAGAAGGCCCAGGGTTCGATCAGCCCCAGCATTTT
d_gene: -
abundance: -
j_gene: TRBJ1-5
v_gene: TRBV29-1

CDR3aa: CASSLTSRPPETQYF
CDR3nt: TGTGCCAGCAGTTTAACGAGCAGGCCTCCCGAGACCCAGTACTTC
d_gene: -
abundance: -
j_gene: TRBJ2-5
v_gene: TRBV27

CDR3aa: CASCRPGSGAAEAFF
CDR3nt: TGTGCCAGCTGTCGTCCGGGATCAGGCGCCGCTGAAGCTTTCTTT
d_gene: -
abundance: -
j_gene: TRBJ1-1
v_gene: TRBV18

CDR3aa: CAISDPNQPQHF
CDR3nt: TGTGCCATCAGTGACCCGAATCAGCCCCAGCATTTT
d_gene: -
abundance: -
j_gene: TRBJ1-5
v_gene: TRBV10-3

CDR3aa: CASGLGTGGNSPLHF
CDR3nt: TGTGCTAGTGGTTTGGGGACAGGGGGGAATTCACCCCTCCACTTT
d_gene: TRBD1
abundance: -
j_gene: TRBJ1-6
v_gene: TRBV12-5

CDR3aa: CASSEGQGTTDTQYF
CDR3nt: TGTGCCAGCAGTGAGGGACAGGGGACCACAGATACGCAGTATTTT
d_gene: TRBD1
abundance: -
j_gene: TRBJ2-3
v_gene: TRBV6-1

CDR3aa: CASSRGLYEQYF
CDR3nt: TGTGCCAGTAGCCGGGGGTTGTACGAGCAGTACTTC
d_gene: -
abundance: once
j_gene: TRBJ2-7
v_gene: TRBV19

CDR3aa: CATSTGSYEQYF
CDR3nt: TGTGCCACATCAACAGGGTCGTACGAGCAGTACTTC
d_gene: -
abundance: -
j_gene: TRBJ2-7
v_gene: TRBV19

CDR3aa: CASTLDRGLTGELFF
CDR3nt: TGTGCCAGTACTCTGGACAGGGGACTCACCGGGGAGCTGTTTTTT
d_gene: TRBD1
abundance: -
j_gene: TRBJ2-2
v_gene: TRBV19

CDR3aa: CASSSTGGLAGVFEQFF
CDR3nt: TGCGCCAGCAGCTCCACCGGGGGACTAGCGGGAGTTTTTGAGCAGTTCTTC
d_gene: TRBD2
abundance: -
j_gene: TRBJ2-1
v_gene: TRBV5-1

CDR3aa: CASSTSGRAYEQYF
CDR3nt: TGCGCCAGCAGCACTAGCGGGAGGGCCTACGAGCAGTACTTC
d_gene: TRBD2
abundance: -
j_gene: TRBJ2-7
v_gene: TRBV5-1

CDR3aa: CASRGQGGANYGYTF
CDR3nt: TGTGCCAGCAGAGGACAGGGCGGGGCTAACTATGGCTACACCTTC
d_gene: TRBD1
abundance: -
j_gene: TRBJ1-2
v_gene: TRBV7-2

CDR3aa: CASSPLAGENNEQFF
CDR3nt: TGTGCCAGCAGCCCCCTAGCGGGAGAGAACAATGAGCAGTTCTTC
d_gene: TRBD2
abundance: -
j_gene: TRBJ2-1
v_gene: TRBV14

CDR3aa: CAWSVGTSGPTDTQYF
CDR3nt: TGTGCCTGGAGTGTGGGGACTAGCGGGCCCACAGATACGCAGTATTTT
d_gene: TRBD2
abundance: once
j_gene: TRBJ2-3
v_gene: TRBV30

CDR3aa: CASSLSSGNTGELFF
CDR3nt: TGTGCCAGCAGCTTATCTAGCGGGAACACCGGGGAGCTGTTTTTT
d_gene: TRBD2
abundance: -
j_gene: TRBJ2-2
v_gene: TRBV7-2

CDR3aa: CASRPTGTSGGTQYF
CDR3nt: TGTGCCAGCAGACCTACCGGGACTAGTGGGGGTACGCAGTATTTT
d_gene: TRBD2
abundance: -
j_gene: TRBJ2-3
v_gene: TRBV7-9

CDR3aa: CASSQDLRRRANTGELFF
CDR3nt: TGTGCCAGCAGCCAAGATCTACGTCGGAGGGCGAACACCGGGGAGCTGTTTTTT
d_gene: -
abundance: -
j_gene: TRBJ2-2
v_gene: TRBV4-2

CDR3aa: CASSVDGLAGNNEQFF
CDR3nt: TGTGCCAGCAGCGTAGATGGACTAGCGGGCAACAATGAGCAGTTCTTC
d_gene: TRBD2
abundance: -
j_gene: TRBJ2-1
v_gene: TRBV9

CDR3aa: CATSSRGSGELFF
CDR3nt: TGTGCCACCAGCAGTAGAGGGTCCGGGGAGCTGTTTTTT
d_gene: -
abundance: -
j_gene: TRBJ2-2
v_gene: TRBV15

CDR3aa: CASSLGPGTGAYEQYF
CDR3nt: TGCGCCAGCAGCTTGGGCCCCGGGACAGGAGCCTACGAGCAGTACTTC
d_gene: TRBD1
abundance: -
j_gene: TRBJ2-7
v_gene: TRBV5-1

CDR3aa: CASSLRQGARETQYF
CDR3nt: TGCGCCAGCAGCTTGAGACAGGGGGCCAGAGAGACCCAGTACTTC
d_gene: TRBD1
abundance: -
j_gene: TRBJ2-5
v_gene: TRBV5-1

CDR3aa: CASSLEQQNSGYTF
CDR3nt: TGTGCCAGCAGCTTGGAACAGCAAAACTCTGGCTACACCTTC
d_gene: -
abundance: -
j_gene: TRBJ1-2
v_gene: TRBV5-4

CDR3aa: CASSFGTGDYSYNSPLHF
CDR3nt: TGTGCCAGCAGTTTCGGGACAGGGGACTACTCCTATAATTCACCCCTCCACTTT
d_gene: TRBD1
abundance: -
j_gene: TRBJ1-6
v_gene: TRBV28

CDR3aa: CSALMDRGLAFF
CDR3nt: TGCAGCGCCTTAATGGACAGGGGGCTTGCTTTCTTT
d_gene: TRBD1
abundance: -
j_gene: TRBJ1-1
v_gene: TRBV29-1

CDR3aa: CASSLAAGNQPQHF
CDR3nt: TGTGCCAGCAGCTTAGCGGCAGGTAATCAGCCCCAGCATTTT
d_gene: -
abundance: -
j_gene: TRBJ1-5
v_gene: TRBV7-8

CDR3aa: CASSHGTAGTEAFF
CDR3nt: TGTGCCAGCAGCCACGGGACAGCTGGGACTGAAGCTTTCTTT
d_gene: TRBD1
abundance: -
j_gene: TRBJ1-1
v_gene: TRBV11-2

CDR3aa: CASSAENTGELFF
CDR3nt: TGTGCCAGCTCAGCAGAGAACACCGGGGAGCTGTTTTTT
d_gene: -
abundance: -
j_gene: TRBJ2-2
v_gene: TRBV18

CDR3aa: CASNSAALSNQPQHF
CDR3nt: TGTGCCAGTAACTCTGCGGCCCTAAGCAATCAGCCCCAGCATTTT
d_gene: -
abundance: -
j_gene: TRBJ1-5
v_gene: TRBV19

CDR3aa: CASSFDRSYGYTF
CDR3nt: TGTGCCAGCAGTTTCGACAGGAGCTATGGCTACACCTTC
d_gene: -
abundance: -
j_gene: TRBJ1-2
v_gene: TRBV27

CDR3aa: CASSTTRRSSYEQYF
CDR3nt: TGTGCCAGCAGCACCACACGTAGGAGCTCCTACGAGCAGTACTTC
d_gene: -
abundance: -
j_gene: TRBJ2-7
v_gene: TRBV7-2

CDR3aa: CASRLPGQGHNEQFF
CDR3nt: TGTGCCAGCAGGCTACCGGGACAGGGGCACAATGAGCAGTTCTTC
d_gene: TRBD1
abundance: -
j_gene: TRBJ2-1
v_gene: TRBV7-3